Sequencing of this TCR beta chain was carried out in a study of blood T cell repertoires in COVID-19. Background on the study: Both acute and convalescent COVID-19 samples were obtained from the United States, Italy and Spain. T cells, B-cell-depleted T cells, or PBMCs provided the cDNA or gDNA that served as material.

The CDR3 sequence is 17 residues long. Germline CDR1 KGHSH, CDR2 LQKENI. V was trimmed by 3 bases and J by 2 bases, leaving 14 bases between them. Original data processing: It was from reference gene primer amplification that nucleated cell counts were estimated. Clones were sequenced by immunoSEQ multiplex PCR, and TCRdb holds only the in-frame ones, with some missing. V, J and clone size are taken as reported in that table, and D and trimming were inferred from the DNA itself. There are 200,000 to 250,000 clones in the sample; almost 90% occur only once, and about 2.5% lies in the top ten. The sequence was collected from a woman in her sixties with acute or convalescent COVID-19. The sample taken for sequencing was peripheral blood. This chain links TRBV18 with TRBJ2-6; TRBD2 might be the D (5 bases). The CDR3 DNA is TGTGCCAGCTCACCCGATTCCGGGGTCGCTGGGGCCAACGTCCTGACTTTC. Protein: CASSPDSGVAGANVLTF.